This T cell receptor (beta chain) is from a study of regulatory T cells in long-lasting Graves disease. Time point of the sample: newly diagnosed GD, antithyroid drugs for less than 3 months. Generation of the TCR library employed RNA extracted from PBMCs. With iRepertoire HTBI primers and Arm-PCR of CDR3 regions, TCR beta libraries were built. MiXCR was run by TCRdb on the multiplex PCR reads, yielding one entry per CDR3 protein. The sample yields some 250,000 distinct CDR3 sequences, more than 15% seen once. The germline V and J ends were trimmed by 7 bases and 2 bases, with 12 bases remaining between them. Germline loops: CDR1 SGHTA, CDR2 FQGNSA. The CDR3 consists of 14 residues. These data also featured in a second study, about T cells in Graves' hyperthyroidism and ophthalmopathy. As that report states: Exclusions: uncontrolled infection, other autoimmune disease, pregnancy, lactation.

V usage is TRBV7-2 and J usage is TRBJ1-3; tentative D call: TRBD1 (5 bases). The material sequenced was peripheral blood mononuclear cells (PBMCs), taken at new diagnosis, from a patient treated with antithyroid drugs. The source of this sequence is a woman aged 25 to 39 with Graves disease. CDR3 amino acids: CASNPETAGNTIYF. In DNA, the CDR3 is TGTGCCAGCAACCCCGAGACAGCTGGAAACACCATATATTTT.